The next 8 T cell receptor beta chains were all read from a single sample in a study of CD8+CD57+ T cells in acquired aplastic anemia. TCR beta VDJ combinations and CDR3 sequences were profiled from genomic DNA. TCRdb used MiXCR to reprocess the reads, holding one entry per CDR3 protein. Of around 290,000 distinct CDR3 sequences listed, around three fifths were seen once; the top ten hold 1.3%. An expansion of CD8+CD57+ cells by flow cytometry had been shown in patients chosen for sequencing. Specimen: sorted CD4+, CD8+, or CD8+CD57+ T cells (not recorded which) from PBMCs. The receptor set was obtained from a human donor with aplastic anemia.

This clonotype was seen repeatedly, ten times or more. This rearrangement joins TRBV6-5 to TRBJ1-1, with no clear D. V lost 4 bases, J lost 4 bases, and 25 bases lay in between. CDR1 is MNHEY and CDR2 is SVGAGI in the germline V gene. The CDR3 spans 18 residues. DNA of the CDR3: TGTGCCAGCAGTTCTGAAGATCTGAGGCCTTTGTTGTCCACTGAAGCTTTCTTT. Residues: CASSSEDLRPLLSTEAFF.

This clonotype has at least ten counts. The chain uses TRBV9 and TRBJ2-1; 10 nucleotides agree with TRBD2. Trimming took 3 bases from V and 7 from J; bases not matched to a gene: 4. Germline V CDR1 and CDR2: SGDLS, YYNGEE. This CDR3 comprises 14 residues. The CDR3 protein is CASSDSGGSNEQFF. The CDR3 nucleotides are TGTGCCAGCAGCGATAGCGGGGGGAGTAATGAGCAGTTCTTC.

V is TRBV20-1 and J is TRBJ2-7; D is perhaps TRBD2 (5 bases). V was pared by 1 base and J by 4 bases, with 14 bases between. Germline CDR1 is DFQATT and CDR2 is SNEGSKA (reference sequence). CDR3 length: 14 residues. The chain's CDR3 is CSARVSTGNYEQYF. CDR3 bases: TGCAGTGCTAGAGTTTCGACGGGGAATTACGAGCAGTACTTC.

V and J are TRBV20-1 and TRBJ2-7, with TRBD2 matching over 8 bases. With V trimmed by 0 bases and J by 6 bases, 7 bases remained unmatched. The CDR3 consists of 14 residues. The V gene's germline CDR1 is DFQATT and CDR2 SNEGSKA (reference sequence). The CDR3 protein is CSARDPAGVREQYF. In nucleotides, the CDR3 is TGCAGTGCTAGAGACCCAGCGGGAGTGCGCGAGCAGTACTTC.

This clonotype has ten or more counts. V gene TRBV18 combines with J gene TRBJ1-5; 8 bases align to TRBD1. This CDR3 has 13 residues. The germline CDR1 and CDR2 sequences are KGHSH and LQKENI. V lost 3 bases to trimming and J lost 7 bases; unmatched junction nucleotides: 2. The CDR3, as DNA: TGTGCCAGCTCACCTGGGGACAGGCAGCCCCAGCATTTT. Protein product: CASSPGDRQPQHF.

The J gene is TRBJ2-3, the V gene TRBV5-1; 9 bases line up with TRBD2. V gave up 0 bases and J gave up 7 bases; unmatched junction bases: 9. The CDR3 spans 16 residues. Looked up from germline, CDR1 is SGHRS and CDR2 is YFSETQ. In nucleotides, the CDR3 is TGCGCCAGCAGCTTGGCCTCTAGCGGGGTCTCACATACGCAGTATTTT. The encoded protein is CASSLASSGVSHTQYF. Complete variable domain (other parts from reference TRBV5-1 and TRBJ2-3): KAGVTQTPRYLIKTRGQQVTLSCSPISGHRSVSWYQQTPGQGLQFLFEYFSETQRNKGNFPGRFSGRQFSNSRSEMNVSTLELGDSALYLCASSLASSGVSHTQYFGPGTRLTVL.

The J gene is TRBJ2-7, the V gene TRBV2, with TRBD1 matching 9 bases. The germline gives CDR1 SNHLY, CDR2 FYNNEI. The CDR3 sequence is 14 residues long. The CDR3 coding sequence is TGTGCTAGGGCCCCCGGGACAGGGACACTCGAGCAGTACTTC. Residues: CARAPGTGTLEQYF.

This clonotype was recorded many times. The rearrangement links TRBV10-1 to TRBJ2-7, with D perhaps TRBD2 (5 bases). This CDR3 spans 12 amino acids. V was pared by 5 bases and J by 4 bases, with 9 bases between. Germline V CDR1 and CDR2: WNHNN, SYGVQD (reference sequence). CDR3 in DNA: TGCGCCAGCAGTTTCACTAGTTACGAGCAGTACTTC. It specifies CASSFTSYEQYF.